This T cell receptor beta chain derives from a study of blood T cell repertoires in COVID-19. The ends were cut back, 5 bases at V and 3 bases at J, with 13 bases in the middle. Per the germline V gene, CDR1 is SGHAT and CDR2 is FQNNGV. This CDR3 has 15 residues. Repertoires were generated with immunoSEQ multiplex PCR, while TCRdb's copy carries only in-frame clones and drops some. The table has about 200,000 clones, 88% seen once. The sequence was obtained from a man aged 18-30 years with active or convalescent COVID-19. The chain links TRBV11-2 to TRBJ1-4; possibly TRBD1 for D (5 bases). The sequenced sample consisted of peripheral blood. The CDR3 here is CASSGQGRANEKLFF. Here the CDR3 DNA reads TGTGCCAGCAGCGGACAAGGAAGGGCTAATGAAAAACTGTTTTTT.